This entry lists 32 T cell receptor beta chains sequenced from one sample in a study of PD-L1 blockade in urothelial cancer. Some clones are missing from TCRdb's copy, which holds only in-frame ones; the method was immunoSEQ multiplex PCR. The data contain about 24,000 clones, roughly nine tenths of them singletons. The specimen was PBMCs, collected around atezolizumab (anti-PD-L1) treatment. Receptor source: a man aged 50-60 years with urothelial cancer.

The chain links TRBV19 to TRBJ2-7; 9 bases are shared with TRBD1. V lost 4 bases and J lost 0; bases outside the gene matches: 13. This CDR3 has 18 residues. The germline gives CDR1 LNHDA, CDR2 SQIVND (reference sequence). The CDR3 nucleotides are TGTGCCAGTAGTAGCCCTCCAGGACAGGGGACGAGCTCCTACGAGCAGTACTTC. Encoded protein: CASSSPPGQGTSSYEQYF.

The V call is TRBV9, the J call TRBJ2-1; possibly TRBD1 for D (7 bases). CDR1 and CDR2 (germline): SGDLS, YYNGEE. The V end was cut by 3 bases, the J end by 8 bases, with 18 bases between. CDR3 size: 15 residues. CDR3 amino acids: CASSAILTGRHEQFF. In DNA, the CDR3 is TGTGCCAGCAGCGCGATACTGACAGGGAGGCATGAGCAGTTCTTC.

V usage is TRBV18 and J usage is TRBJ2-1, with 7 bases fitting TRBD2. In germline, CDR1 is KGHSH, CDR2 LQKENI. CDR3 length: 16 amino acids. Unmatched junction bases numbered 4, after V lost 1 base and J lost 1 base. CDR3 residues: CASSPLRGGSYNEQFF. CDR3 in DNA: TGTGCCAGCTCACCACTTCGCGGGGGATCCTACAATGAGCAGTTCTTC.

The V call is TRBV12-5, the J call TRBJ1-5; no definite D call. Germline V gene lookup returns CDR1 LGHNT and CDR2 FRNRAP. V lost 1 base and J lost 3, with 7 bases in between. This CDR3 spans 14 amino acids. This CDR3 reads CASGLDANNQPQHF. The CDR3, as DNA: TGTGCTAGTGGTTTGGACGCGAACAATCAGCCCCAGCATTTT. The full variable domain, rest sourced from reference TRBV12-5 and TRBJ1-5, is DARVTQTPRHKVTEMGQEVTMRCQPILGHNTVFWYRQTMMQGLELLAYFRNRAPLDDSGMPKDRFSAEMPDATLATLKIQPSEPRDSAVYFCASGLDANNQPQHFGDGTRLSIL.

The chain has TRBV13 and TRBJ1-4, with 7 bases identical to TRBD1. The CDR3 runs to 13 residues. Germline V gene lookup returns CDR1 PRHDT and CDR2 FYEKMQ (reference sequence). Trimming cost V 5 bases and J 13 bases; bases outside gene matches: 10. CDR3 nucleotides: TGTGCCAGCAGCCCAGGAGGGGCAGGGGGACTGTTTTTT. Translated: CASSPGGAGGLFF.

V and J are TRBV11-2 and TRBJ2-2, with TRBD2 as a possible D gene (5 bases). Trimming removed 5 bases from V and 0 bases from J, with 13 bases in between. This CDR3 has 16 amino acids. Germline V gene lookup returns CDR1 SGHAT and CDR2 FQNNGV. Here the CDR3 DNA reads TGTGCCAGCAGCACCCGCGGGCGGACGAACACCGGGGAGCTGTTTTTT. This gives the protein CASSTRGRTNTGELFF.

This chain joins TRBV2 and TRBJ2-1; D unresolved. The V gene's germline CDR1 is SNHLY and CDR2 FYNNEI. V was shortened by 4 bases and J by 2 bases, with 9 bases between the two germline ends. The CDR3 is 14 amino acids. CDR3 nucleotides: TGTGCCAGCAGTGGTGCTATCACCTACAATGAGCAGTTCTTC. Translated: CASSGAITYNEQFF.

The CDR3 coding sequence is TGTGCCATCACCCAGACAGGGTCTGGGGCCAACGTCCTGACTTTC. Translation gives CAITQTGSGANVLTF. The chain links TRBV10-3 to TRBJ2-6; 7 nucleotides match TRBD1. The germline V gene encodes CDR1 ENHRY and CDR2 SYGVKD. CDR3 length: 15 residues. V lost 7 bases and J lost 1; bases outside the gene matches: 4.

The rearrangement joins TRBV11-2 to TRBJ2-7; TRBD2 matches at 10 bases. The junction had 14 bases not matched to a gene; V was cut back by 5 bases and J by 7 bases. CDR3 size: 16 residues. Germline loops: CDR1 SGHAT, CDR2 FQNNGV. The CDR3 DNA reads TGTGCCAGCAGCCCCAGGGGGCTAGCGGGAGTGGGTGAGCAGTACTTC. Translated, it gives CASSPRGLAGVGEQYF.

CDR3 DNA: TGTGCCAGTAGTATAGGACAGGGACGGGCCACTGAAGCTTTCTTT. Encoded protein: CASSIGQGRATEAFF. The chain couples TRBV19 to TRBJ1-1, with 7 nucleotides matching TRBD1. The CDR3 totals 15 residues. CDR1 is LNHDA and CDR2 is SQIVND in the germline V gene (reference sequence). The trim removed 1 base at V and 4 bases at J, leaving 6 bases unmatched.

V and J are TRBV10-1 and TRBJ2-1; D is unclear. Deletions cut 7 bases from V and 4 bases from J, with 20 bases between. Germline values: CDR1 WNHNN, CDR2 SYGVQD (reference sequence). The CDR3 is 16 amino acids. The CDR3 DNA sequence: TGCGCCAGCACCCCGGAGATTTTCCCCCCTTACAATGAGCAGTTCTTC. Translating gives CASTPEIFPPYNEQFF.

The chain has TRBV4-3 and TRBJ1-2; D unclear. Germline V gives CDR1 LGHNA, CDR2 YSLEER. V shed 0 bases and J shed 8 bases, with 13 bases lying between them. The CDR3 is 14 residues long. The CDR3 DNA follows: TGCGCCAGCAGCCAAGATTTTCGAGGTAGCGGCTACACCTTC. Translated, it gives CASSQDFRGSGYTF.

The rearrangement links TRBV28 to TRBJ2-5, with D maybe TRBD1 (5 bases). The CDR3 extends over 13 amino acids. Trimming cost V 6 bases and J 3 bases, with 11 bases left between them. The germline gives CDR1 MDHEN, CDR2 SYDVKM. The CDR3 protein is CASRIPGKETQYF. The CDR3 region has the DNA TGTGCCAGCAGGATCCCAGGGAAAGAGACCCAGTACTTC.

CDR3: CASSLTQGGGELFF. Here the CDR3 DNA reads TGTGCCAGCAGTTTGACCCAAGGGGGCGGGGAGCTGTTTTTT. V is TRBV6-5 and J is TRBJ2-2, with D tentatively TRBD1 (6 bases). Deletions cut 4 bases from V and 7 bases from J, with 13 bases between. The V gene's germline CDR1 is MNHEY and CDR2 SVGAGI. The CDR3 runs to 14 residues.

V gene TRBV4-1 combines with J gene TRBJ2-7; TRBD1 matches 9 bases. CDR3 length: 15 amino acids. Germline V gene data show CDR1 as MGHRA and CDR2 as YSYEKL. Trimming removed 1 base from V and 2 bases from J; junction bases left unmatched: 3. In DNA form, the CDR3 reads TGCGCCAGCAGCCAAGGAGGACAGGGGACCTACGAGCAGTACTTC. As protein: CASSQGGQGTYEQYF.

The V gene is TRBV5-5, the J gene TRBJ2-2; 8 bases map to TRBD2. Unmatched junction bases numbered 5, after V lost 3 bases and J lost 7 bases. The CDR3 consists of 14 residues. Germline assignment: CDR1 SGHKS and CDR2 YYEKEE (reference sequence). The CDR3: CASSSASGFGELFF. The CDR3 DNA is TGTGCCAGCAGCTCGGCTAGCGGGTTCGGGGAGCTGTTTTTT.

The V and J genes are TRBV19 and TRBJ1-4, with TRBD1 as a possible D gene (5 bases). From germline, CDR1 is LNHDA and CDR2 SQIVND (reference sequence). The CDR3 is 15 amino acids. V gave up 3 bases and J gave up 5 bases, with 13 bases separating them. CDR3 protein: CASSIQGQTNEKLFF. CDR3 sequence (DNA): TGTGCCAGTAGTATCCAGGGCCAGACCAATGAAAAACTGTTTTTT.

This chain connects TRBV4-2 to TRBJ2-2; tentative D call: TRBD2 (6 bases). Germline V gene lookup returns CDR1 LGHNA and CDR2 YNFKEQ. The CDR3 loop spans 15 amino acids. V was trimmed by 0 bases and J by 4 bases, leaving 9 bases between them. The CDR3 region is CASSQDRTITGELFF. CDR3 in DNA: TGTGCCAGCAGCCAAGATAGGACTATCACCGGGGAGCTGTTTTTT.

J is TRBJ2-7 and V is TRBV10-3; 13 nucleotides align to TRBD2. CDR1 ENHRY and CDR2 SYGVKD come from the germline V gene. V shed 2 bases and J 7 bases; nucleotides not matched to a gene: 8. The CDR3 length is 16 residues. This CDR3 is CAISEPGTSGVWEQYF. The CDR3 coding sequence is TGTGCCATCAGTGAGCCAGGGACTAGCGGGGTTTGGGAGCAGTACTTC.

This chain links TRBV10-1 with TRBJ2-1, with D tentatively TRBD2 (7 bases). The CDR3 runs 15 residues. Germline V gives CDR1 WNHNN, CDR2 SYGVQD (reference sequence). The V and J ends lost 1 base and 7 bases respectively, with 14 bases between them. The CDR3 region is CASSEFAGARNEQFF. The CDR3 DNA reads TGCGCCAGCAGTGAGTTTGCGGGGGCTCGGAATGAGCAGTTCTTC.

The chain uses TRBV30 and TRBJ2-3; D is unclear. The germline gives CDR1 GTSNPN, CDR2 SVGIG (reference sequence). This CDR3 is built from 15 residues. V was clipped by 2 bases and J by 0 bases, with 12 bases between them. The CDR3 spells CAWSRQILSTDTQYF. The CDR3 DNA reads TGTGCCTGGAGTCGCCAGATTCTCAGCACAGATACGCAGTATTTT.

The CDR3 loop is CASRWPGGASNEQFF. The CDR3 region has the DNA TGTGCCAGCAGATGGCCAGGGGGCGCGAGCAATGAGCAGTTCTTC. V usage is TRBV27 and J usage is TRBJ2-1, with 8 nucleotides matching TRBD1. The germline V gene encodes CDR1 MNHEY and CDR2 SMNVEV (reference sequence). The CDR3 loop spans 15 amino acids. The ends lost 6 bases at V and 6 bases at J; junction bases unmatched: 10.

The chain has TRBV2 and TRBJ2-2, with unresolved D. This CDR3 spans 13 amino acids. The germline V and J ends were trimmed by 6 bases and 0 bases, with 5 bases remaining between them. Per germline, CDR1 SNHLY and CDR2 FYNNEI. The CDR3: CASRFSNTGELFF. DNA of the CDR3: TGTGCCAGCAGGTTCTCGAACACCGGGGAGCTGTTTTTT.

The V and J genes are TRBV30 and TRBJ1-6; TRBD1 might be the D (6 bases). V lost 5 bases to trimming and J lost 6 bases, with 17 bases between them. CDR3 length: 15 amino acids. Germline CDR1 GTSNPN, CDR2 SVGIG (reference sequence). This CDR3 is CAWVTGLGRNSPLHF. CDR3 sequence (DNA): TGTGCCTGGGTTACAGGGCTCGGGCGTAATTCACCCCTCCACTTT. The variable domain in full, completed from reference TRBV30 and TRBJ1-6, reads SQTIHQWPATLVQPVGSPLSLECTVEGTSNPNLYWYRQAAGRGLQLLFYSVGIGQISSEVPQNLSASRPQDRQFILSSKKLLLSDSGFYLCAWVTGLGRNSPLHFGNGTRLTVT.

This clone was detected only once. The rearrangement joins TRBV5-1 to TRBJ1-4; 11 bases fit TRBD1. The junction had 9 bases not matched to a gene; V was cut back by 4 bases and J by 7 bases. CDR1 SGHRS and CDR2 YFSETQ come from the germline V gene. The CDR3 length is 16 residues. The CDR3 DNA is TGCGCCAGCAGCGCCTCTGGACAGGGGGCGGGTGAAAAACTGTTTTTT. Translation: CASSASGQGAGEKLFF.

This sequence joins TRBV6-1 and TRBJ1-2; D gene ambiguous. The germline V gene encodes CDR1 MNHNS and CDR2 SASEGT. V was clipped by 5 bases and J by 3 bases, with 10 bases between them. The CDR3 consists of 13 residues. DNA for the CDR3: TGTGCCAGCAGTAAAAGCGCTGACTATGGCTACACCTTC. The encoded protein is CASSKSADYGYTF.

The gene calls are TRBV6-1 and TRBJ1-2; D may be TRBD1 (6 bases). Trimming cost V 6 bases and J 2 bases, with 13 bases left between them. Per the germline V gene, CDR1 is MNHNS and CDR2 is SASEGT. The CDR3 is 14 residues long. This CDR3 is CASSRRGANYGYTF. CDR3 bases: TGTGCCAGCAGCCGACGGGGGGCGAACTATGGCTACACCTTC.

The chain has TRBV9 and TRBJ2-2; TRBD1 might be the D (7 bases). The germline V gene has CDR1 SGDLS and CDR2 YYNGEE. The CDR3 sequence is 16 residues long. V lost 2 bases and J 4 bases, leaving 15 bases between the germline ends. DNA of the CDR3: TGTGCCAGCAGCGTCCCCAGACAGGGAGGCACCGGGGAGCTGTTTTTT. Translating it yields CASSVPRQGGTGELFF.

V and J are TRBV27 and TRBJ2-5; D perhaps matches TRBD2 (6 bases). The V gene lost 4 bases and the J gene lost 0 bases, with 9 bases spanning the gap. The CDR3 totals 14 residues. Germline loops: CDR1 MNHEY, CDR2 SMNVEV (reference sequence). For the CDR3, the DNA is TGTGCCAGCAGTTCCCGGGAGTACCAAGAGACCCAGTACTTC. Translation gives CASSSREYQETQYF.

The chain combines TRBV2 with TRBJ2-5, with TRBD2 matching 9 bases. Germline values: CDR1 SNHLY, CDR2 FYNNEI. The junction had 7 bases not matched to a gene; V was cut back by 3 bases and J by 2 bases. There are 16 residues in the CDR3. CDR3 residues: CASSDKGGGGQETQYF. The CDR3 bases are TGTGCCAGCAGTGACAAGGGCGGGGGGGGTCAAGAGACCCAGTACTTC.

This chain joins TRBV9 and TRBJ2-3, with 7 bases identical to TRBD1. The CDR3 extends over 13 amino acids. The trim removed 7 bases at V and 5 bases at J, leaving 7 bases unmatched. Germline assignment: CDR1 SGDLS and CDR2 YYNGEE. The CDR3 sequence is CASGEGAGDTQYF. In DNA, the CDR3 is TGTGCCAGCGGAGAGGGGGCCGGAGATACGCAGTATTTT.

V is TRBV7-8 and J is TRBJ2-5, with 13 bases fitting TRBD2. The CDR3 runs 15 residues. Germline V gives CDR1 SGHVS, CDR2 FQNEAQ. Unmatched junction bases numbered 11, after V lost 5 bases and J lost 11 bases. DNA of the CDR3: TGTGCCAGCAGCCCCGGGACTAGCGGGAATATGGGGCAGTACTTC. This translates into CASSPGTSGNMGQYF.